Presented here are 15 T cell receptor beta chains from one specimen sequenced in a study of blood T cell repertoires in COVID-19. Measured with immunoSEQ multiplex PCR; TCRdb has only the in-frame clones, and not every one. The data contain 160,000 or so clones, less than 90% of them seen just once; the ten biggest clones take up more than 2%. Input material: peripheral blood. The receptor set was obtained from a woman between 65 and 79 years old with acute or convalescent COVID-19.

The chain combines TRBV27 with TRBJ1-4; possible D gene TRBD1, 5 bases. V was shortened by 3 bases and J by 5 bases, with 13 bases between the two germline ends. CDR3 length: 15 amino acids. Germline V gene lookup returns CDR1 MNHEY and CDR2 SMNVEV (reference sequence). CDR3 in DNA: TGTGCCAGCAGTTTGGAGGGGCGGGGGAATGAAAAACTGTTTTTT. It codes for CASSLEGRGNEKLFF.

CDR3 bases: TGTGCCAGCAGCCGTGCGCGGAGGGCCGTTGGCTACACCTTC. This sequence encodes CASSRARRAVGYTF. This chain links TRBV7-9 with TRBJ1-2, with no clear D. With 5 bases removed from V and 7 bases from J, the gap between germline ends came to 17 bases. The germline CDR1 and CDR2 sequences are SEHNR and FQNEAQ (reference sequence). This CDR3 is built from 14 residues. Combining the CDR3 with reference TRBV7-9 and TRBJ1-2 gives the whole variable domain DTGVSQNPRHKITKRGQNVTFRCDPISEHNRLYWYRQTLGQGPEFLTYFQNEAQLEKSRLLSDRFSAERPKGSFSTLEIQRTEQGDSAMYLCASSRARRAVGYTFGSGTRLTVV.

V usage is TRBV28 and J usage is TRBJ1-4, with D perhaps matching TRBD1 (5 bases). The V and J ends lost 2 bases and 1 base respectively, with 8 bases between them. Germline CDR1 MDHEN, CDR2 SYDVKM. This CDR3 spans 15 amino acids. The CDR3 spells CASSLGAITNEKLFF. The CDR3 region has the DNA TGTGCCAGCAGTTTAGGGGCAATAACTAATGAAAAACTGTTTTTT.

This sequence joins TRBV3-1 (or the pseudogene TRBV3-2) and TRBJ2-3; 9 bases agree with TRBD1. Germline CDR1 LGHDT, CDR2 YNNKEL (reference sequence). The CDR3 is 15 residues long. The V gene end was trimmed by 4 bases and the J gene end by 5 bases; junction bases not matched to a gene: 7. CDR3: CASSPYRGRKDTQYF. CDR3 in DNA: TGTGCCAGCAGCCCTTACAGGGGGCGCAAAGATACGCAGTATTTT.

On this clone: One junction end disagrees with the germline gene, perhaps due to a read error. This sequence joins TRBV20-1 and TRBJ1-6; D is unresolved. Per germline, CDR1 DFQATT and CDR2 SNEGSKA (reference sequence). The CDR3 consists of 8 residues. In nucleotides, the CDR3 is TGCAGTGCTAATATGCGGTACTTT. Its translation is CSANMRYF.

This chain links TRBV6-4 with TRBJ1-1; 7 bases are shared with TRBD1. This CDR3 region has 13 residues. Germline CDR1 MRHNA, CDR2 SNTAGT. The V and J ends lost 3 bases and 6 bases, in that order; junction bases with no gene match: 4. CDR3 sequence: CASSDGQGAEAFF. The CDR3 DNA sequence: TGTGCCAGCAGTGATGGGCAGGGGGCTGAAGCTTTCTTT.

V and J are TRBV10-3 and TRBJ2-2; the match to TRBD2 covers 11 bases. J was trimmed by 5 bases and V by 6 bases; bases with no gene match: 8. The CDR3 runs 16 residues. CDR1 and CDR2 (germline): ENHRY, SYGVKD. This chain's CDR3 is CAISGNSGGGTGELFF. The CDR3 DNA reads TGTGCCATCAGCGGAAATAGCGGGGGGGGAACCGGGGAGCTGTTTTTT.

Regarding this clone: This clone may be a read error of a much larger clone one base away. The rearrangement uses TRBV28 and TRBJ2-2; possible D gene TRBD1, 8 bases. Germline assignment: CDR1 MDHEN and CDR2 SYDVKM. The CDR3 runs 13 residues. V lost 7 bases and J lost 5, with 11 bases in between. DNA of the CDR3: TGTGCCAGCAAACAGGGGGGGACCGGGGAGCTGTTTTTT. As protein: CASKQGGTGELFF.

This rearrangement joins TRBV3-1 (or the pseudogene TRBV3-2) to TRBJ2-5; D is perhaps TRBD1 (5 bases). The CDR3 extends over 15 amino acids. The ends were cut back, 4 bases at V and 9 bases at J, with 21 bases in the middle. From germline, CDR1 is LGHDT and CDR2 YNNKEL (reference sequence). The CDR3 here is CASSPENRKGLAQYF. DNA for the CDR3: TGTGCCAGCAGCCCAGAGAACAGAAAGGGGCTGGCCCAGTACTTC.

In DNA form, the CDR3 reads TGTGCCAGCTCAGTCCACATGAACACTGAAGCTTTCTTT. It encodes CASSVHMNTEAFF. The V and J genes are TRBV6-5 and TRBJ1-1; D unclear. The CDR3 is 13 residues long. The germline gives CDR1 MNHEY, CDR2 SVGAGI. The V and J ends lost 8 bases and 0 bases respectively, with 10 bases between them.

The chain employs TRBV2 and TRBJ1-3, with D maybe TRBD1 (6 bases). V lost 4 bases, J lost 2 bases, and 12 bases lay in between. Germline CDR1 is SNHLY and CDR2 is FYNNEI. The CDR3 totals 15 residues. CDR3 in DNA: TGTGCCAGCAGTGGCTTACAGGGAGCTGGAAACACCATATATTTT. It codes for CASSGLQGAGNTIYF.

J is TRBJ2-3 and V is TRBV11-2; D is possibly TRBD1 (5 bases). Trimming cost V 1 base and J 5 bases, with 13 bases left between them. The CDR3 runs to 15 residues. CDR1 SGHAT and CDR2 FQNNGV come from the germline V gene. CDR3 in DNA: TGTGCCAGCAGCTTAGGGCCATCTAGGGGAGATACGCAGTATTTT. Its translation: CASSLGPSRGDTQYF.

The chain's CDR3 is CASSLTRQGGGYTF. The CDR3 DNA follows: TGTGCCAGCAGTTTAACCCGACAGGGTGGTGGCTACACCTTC. V usage is TRBV27 and J usage is TRBJ1-2; 7 bases map to TRBD1. Per germline, CDR1 MNHEY and CDR2 SMNVEV (reference sequence). The CDR3 sequence is 14 residues long. With 2 bases clipped from V and 7 bases from J, the junction kept 7 bases outside the gene matches.

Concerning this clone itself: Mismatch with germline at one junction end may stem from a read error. The CDR3 loop reads CASSLLYRGQTKKLFF. For the CDR3, the DNA is TGTGCTAGCAGCTTACTCTACAGGGGGCAGACCAAAAAACTGTTTTTT. The genes are TRBV7-7 and TRBJ1-4, with 9 bases that match TRBD1. The CDR3 has 16 amino acids. In germline, CDR1 is SSHAT, CDR2 FNYEAQ (reference sequence).

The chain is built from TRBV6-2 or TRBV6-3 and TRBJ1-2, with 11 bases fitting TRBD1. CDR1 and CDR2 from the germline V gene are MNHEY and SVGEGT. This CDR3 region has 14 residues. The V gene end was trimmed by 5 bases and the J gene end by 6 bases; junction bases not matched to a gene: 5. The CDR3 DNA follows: TGTGCCAGCAGTCGGCGGGACAGGGGGAATGGCTACACCTTC. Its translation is CASSRRDRGNGYTF.